Below are 17 T cell receptor beta chains sequenced from a single sample in a study of CD4 T cell repertoires in COVID-19 (dated by TCRdb to the early 2020s). Sample time point, as interpreted from the label and publication: sample from a COVID-19-recovered individual after infection. Library prep was done by the immunoSEQ multiplex PCR assay. This immuneACCESS table, as held by TCRdb, lists in-frame sequences with V and J called but not all clones. Of the missing ones, under half trace to an unresolved V gene in checked studies; the others have no known cause. The sample yields fewer than 100,000 clones; 83% were counted once. In total, the top ten clones hold approximately 0.6% of the sample. The specimen was CD4+ T cells from peripheral blood, collected after recovery from COVID-19. The receptors were sampled from a human donor who had COVID-19.

CDR3 amino acids: CASSEDAAVGDTQYF. The CDR3 DNA follows: TGCGCCAGCAGTGAGGACGCCGCGGTGGGGGATACGCAGTATTTT. The chain links TRBV10-2 to TRBJ2-3; D not resolved. Germline CDR1 and CDR2: WSHSY and SAAADI. The CDR3 loop spans 15 amino acids. Trimming took off 2 bases at V and 6 bases at J, with 15 bases between the two ends.

The V gene is TRBV18, the J gene TRBJ2-1; 10 positions match TRBD2. CDR1 is KGHSH, CDR2 LQKENI, per germline. The CDR3 totals 15 residues. J lost 6 bases, V lost 2 bases, and 4 bases had no gene match. In DNA, the CDR3 is TGTGCCAGCTCACCAAACCCTAGCGGGGGCAATGAGCAGTTCTTC. This gives the protein CASSPNPSGGNEQFF.

The chain employs TRBV6-5 and TRBJ2-7; 10 nucleotides match TRBD1. Germline CDR1 and CDR2: MNHEY and SVGAGI. V lost 6 bases to trimming and J lost 2 bases; unmatched junction nucleotides: 4. The length of the CDR3 is 14 residues. CDR3 bases: TGTGCCAGCAGAGGGGGACAGGGGACCTACGAGCAGTACTTC. Amino acids: CASRGGQGTYEQYF.

This chain uses TRBV5-1 with TRBJ2-7, with D perhaps given as TRBD1 or TRBD2 (8 bases each). CDR1 and CDR2 (germline): SGHRS, YFSETQ. V lost 4 bases to trimming and J lost 5 bases, with 25 bases between them. This CDR3 is 17 amino acids long. CDR3 protein: CASSREGRTGHVDEQYF. As DNA, the CDR3 is TGCGCCAGCAGCCGGGAGGGGCGGACAGGGCACGTGGACGAGCAGTACTTC. Based on the CDR3 plus reference TRBV5-1 and TRBJ2-7, the full variable domain is KAGVTQTPRYLIKTRGQQVTLSCSPISGHRSVSWYQQTPGQGLQFLFEYFSETQRNKGNFPGRFSGRQFSNSRSEMNVSTLELGDSALYLCASSREGRTGHVDEQYFGPGTRLTVT.

This clone showed up just once. The J gene is TRBJ1-6, the V gene TRBV7-9; no clear D gene. V was pared by 1 base and J by 9 bases, with 13 bases between. Germline V lookup: CDR1 SEHNR, CDR2 FQNEAQ (reference sequence). CDR3 length: 15 amino acids. The CDR3 nucleotides are TGTGCCAGCAGCTTAGACACTGGTCGGGGTTCACCCCTCCACTTT. Translated, it gives CASSLDTGRGSPLHF.

V usage is TRBV7-2 and J usage is TRBJ2-1; TRBD1 matches at 7 bases. CDR3 size: 17 residues. CDR1 and CDR2 from the germline V gene are SGHTA and FQGNSA. J gave up 3 bases and V 5 bases, and 13 bases lay outside the gene matches. CDR3 region: CASSGRGGQAGYNEQFF. CDR3 coding DNA: TGTGCCAGCAGCGGAAGGGGCGGACAGGCCGGCTACAATGAGCAGTTCTTC.

The V and J genes are TRBV16 and TRBJ1-2; 7 nucleotides align to TRBD1. Per the germline V gene, CDR1 is KGHSY and CDR2 is FQNENV. After removal of 2 bases from V and 3 bases from J, the junction contained 0 bases not matched to a gene. The CDR3 spans 13 residues. CDR3 sequence reads: CASSQDRDYGYTF. The CDR3 nucleotides read TGTGCCAGCAGCCAAGACAGGGACTATGGCTACACCTTC. Full variable domain (missing parts from reference TRBV16 and TRBJ1-2): GEEVAQTPKHLVRGEGQKAKLYCAPIKGHSYVFWYQQVLKNEFKFLISFQNENVFDETGMPKERFSAKCLPNSPCSLEIQATKLEDSAVYFCASSQDRDYGYTFGSGTRLTVV.

This sequence joins TRBV21-1 and TRBJ2-5; the D call TRBD1 from the table was never checked on the DNA. TRBV21-1 is deemed a pseudogene. This CDR3 is 15 amino acids long. DNA for the CDR3: TGTGCCAGCAGCCCCCGACAGGTCGTCGGCGGGACCCAGTACTTC. This sequence encodes CASSPRQVVGGTQYF.

The rearrangement joins TRBV5-1 to TRBJ2-5, with 7 bases fitting TRBD1. The CDR3 is 14 residues long. V gave up 4 bases and J gave up 2 bases; unmatched junction bases: 5. CDR1 is SGHRS and CDR2 is YFSETQ in the germline V gene. CDR3 region: CASSPPGQQETQYF. CDR3 coding DNA: TGCGCCAGCAGCCCTCCGGGACAGCAAGAGACCCAGTACTTC.

The rearrangement uses TRBV7-2 and TRBJ1-4; D is possibly TRBD1 (5 bases). The germline V gene encodes CDR1 SGHTA and CDR2 FQGNSA. This CDR3 comprises 14 residues. V lost 5 bases, J lost 0 bases, and 7 bases lay in between. The CDR3 DNA is TGTGCCAGCAGCGAGACAGCAACTAATGAAAAACTGTTTTTT. This encodes CASSETATNEKLFF.

V usage is TRBV5-4 and J usage is TRBJ1-4; 10 nucleotides align to TRBD1. Per germline, CDR1 SGHNT and CDR2 YYREEE (reference sequence). J lost 8 bases, V lost 0 bases, and 4 bases had no gene match. This CDR3 has 15 residues. The CDR3 reads CASSLAGTGDEKLFF. In nucleotides, the CDR3 is TGTGCCAGCAGCTTGGCCGGGACAGGGGACGAAAAACTGTTTTTT.

Concerning this clone: This CDR3 is also generated by other DNA sequences in the sample. The chain carries TRBV7-2 and TRBJ1-5; no firm D call. CDR1 is SGHTA and CDR2 is FQGNSA in the germline V gene. CDR3 length equals 15 residues. With 1 base removed from V and 1 base from J, the gap between germline ends came to 8 bases. The CDR3 loop is CASSLGGLSNQPQHF. DNA of the CDR3: TGTGCCAGCAGCTTAGGGGGATTAAGCAATCAGCCCCAGCATTTT.

The chain recombines TRBV10-2 with TRBJ2-7; 8 bases line up with TRBD2. Germline CDR1 reads WSHSY; CDR2 reads SAAADI. V dropped 7 bases and J dropped 11; count of bases not matched to a gene: 10. The CDR3 length is 12 residues. Here the CDR3 reads CASTSGGPQEYF. CDR3 in DNA: TGCGCCAGCACGTCGGGAGGGCCCCAGGAGTACTTC.

The V gene is TRBV3-1 (or the pseudogene TRBV3-2), the J gene TRBJ1-2; D gene unclear. The CDR3 is 11 amino acids. Germline loops: CDR1 LGHDT, CDR2 YNNKEL (reference sequence). V lost 1 base, J lost 13 bases, and 10 bases lay in between. The CDR3 is CASSQGFLCTF. In DNA, the CDR3 is TGTGCCAGCAGCCAAGGGTTCCTCTGCACCTTC.

The chain's CDR3 is CAWVRDTNTDTQYF. CDR3 DNA: TGTGCCTGGGTCCGGGATACTAACACAGATACGCAGTATTTT. This chain connects TRBV30 to TRBJ2-3; a weak D match, TRBD2 (5 bases). Germline CDR1 is GTSNPN and CDR2 is SVGIG (reference sequence). Between the trimmed V and J ends, which lost 5 bases and 2 bases, there was a span of 14 bases. The CDR3 covers 14 residues.

The rearrangement joins TRBV7-7 to TRBJ2-2; 7 positions match TRBD1. CDR3 length equals 18 residues. Germline CDR1 is SSHAT and CDR2 is FNYEAQ (reference sequence). V gave up 5 bases and J gave up 4 bases; unmatched junction bases: 16. The CDR3 here is CASSPLSGKGATTGELFF. The CDR3 DNA reads TGTGCCAGCAGCCCGCTCTCGGGCAAGGGGGCGACCACCGGGGAGCTGTTTTTT.

The chain joins TRBV10-3 to TRBJ2-3; 12 bases line up with TRBD1. Losses at the gene ends were 5 bases for V and 4 bases for J; bases not matched to a gene: 1. The germline CDR1 and CDR2 sequences are ENHRY and SYGVKD. The length of the CDR3 is 14 residues. CDR3 amino acids: CAISRDRGPDTQYF. The CDR3 DNA follows: TGTGCCATCAGTCGGGACAGGGGGCCAGATACGCAGTATTTT.